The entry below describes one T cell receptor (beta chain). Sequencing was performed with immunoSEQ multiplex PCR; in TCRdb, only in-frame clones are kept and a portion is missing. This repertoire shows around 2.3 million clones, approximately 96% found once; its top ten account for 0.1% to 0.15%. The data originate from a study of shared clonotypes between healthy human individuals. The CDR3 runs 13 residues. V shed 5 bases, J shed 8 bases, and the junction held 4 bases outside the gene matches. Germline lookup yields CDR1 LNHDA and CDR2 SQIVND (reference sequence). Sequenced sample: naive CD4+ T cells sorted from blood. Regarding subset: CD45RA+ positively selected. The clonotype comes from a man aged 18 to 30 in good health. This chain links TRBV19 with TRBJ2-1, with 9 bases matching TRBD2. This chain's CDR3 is CASSVTSGYEQFF. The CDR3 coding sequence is TGTGCCAGTAGTGTCACTAGCGGGTATGAGCAGTTCTTC. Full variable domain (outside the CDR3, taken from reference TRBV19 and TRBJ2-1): DGGITQSPKYLFRKEGQNVTLSCEQNLNHDAMYWYRQDPGQGLRLIYYSQIVNDFQKGDIAEGYSVSREKKESFPLTVTSAQKNPTAFYLCASSVTSGYEQFFGPGTRLTVL.